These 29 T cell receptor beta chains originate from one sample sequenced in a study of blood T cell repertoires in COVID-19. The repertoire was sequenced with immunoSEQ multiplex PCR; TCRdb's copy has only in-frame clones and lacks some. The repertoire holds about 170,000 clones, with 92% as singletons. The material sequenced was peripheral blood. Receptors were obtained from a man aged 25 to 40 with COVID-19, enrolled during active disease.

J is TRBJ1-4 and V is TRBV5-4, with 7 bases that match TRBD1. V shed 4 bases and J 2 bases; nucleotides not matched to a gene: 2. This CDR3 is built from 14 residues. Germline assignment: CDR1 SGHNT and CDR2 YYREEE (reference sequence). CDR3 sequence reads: CASSIRGTNEKLFF. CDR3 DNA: TGTGCCAGCAGCATCAGGGGGACTAATGAAAAACTGTTTTTT.

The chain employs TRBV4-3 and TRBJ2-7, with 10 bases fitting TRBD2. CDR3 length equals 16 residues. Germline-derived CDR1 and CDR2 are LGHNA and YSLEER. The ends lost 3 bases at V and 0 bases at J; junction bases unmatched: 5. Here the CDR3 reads CASSQSLAGASYEQYF. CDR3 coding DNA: TGCGCCAGCAGCCAGTCCCTAGCGGGGGCCTCCTACGAGCAGTACTTC.

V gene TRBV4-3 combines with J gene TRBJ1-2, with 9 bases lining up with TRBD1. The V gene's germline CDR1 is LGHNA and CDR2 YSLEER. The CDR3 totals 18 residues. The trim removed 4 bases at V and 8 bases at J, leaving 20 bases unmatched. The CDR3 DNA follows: TGCGCCAGCAGCCGAAGGCTCCAAGCCGGGACAGGGCAGGGGGGCTACACCTTC. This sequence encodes CASSRRLQAGTGQGGYTF.

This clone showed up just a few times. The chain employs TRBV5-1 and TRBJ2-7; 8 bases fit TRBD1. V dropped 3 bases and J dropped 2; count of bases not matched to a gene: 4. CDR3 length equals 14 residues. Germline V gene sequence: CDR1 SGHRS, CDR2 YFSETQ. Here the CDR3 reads CASSSRQGTYEQYF. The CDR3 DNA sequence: TGCGCCAGCAGCTCCCGACAGGGGACCTACGAGCAGTACTTC.

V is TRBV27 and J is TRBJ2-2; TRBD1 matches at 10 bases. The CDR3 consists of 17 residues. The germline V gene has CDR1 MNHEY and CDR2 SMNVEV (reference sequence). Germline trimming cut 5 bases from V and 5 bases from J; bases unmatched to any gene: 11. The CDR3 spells CASSPQQTGGVTGELFF. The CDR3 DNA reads TGTGCCAGCAGTCCCCAGCAGACAGGGGGCGTAACCGGGGAGCTGTTTTTT.

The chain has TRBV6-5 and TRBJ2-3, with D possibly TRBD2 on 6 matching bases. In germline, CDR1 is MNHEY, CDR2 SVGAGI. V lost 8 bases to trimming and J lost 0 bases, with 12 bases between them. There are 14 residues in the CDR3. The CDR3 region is CASLSGGSTDTQYF. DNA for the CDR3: TGTGCCAGCCTTAGCGGAGGGAGCACAGATACGCAGTATTTT.

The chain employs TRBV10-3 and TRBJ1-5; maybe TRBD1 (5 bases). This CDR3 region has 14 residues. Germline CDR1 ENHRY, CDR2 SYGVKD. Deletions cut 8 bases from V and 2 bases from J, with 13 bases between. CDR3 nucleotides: TGTGCCATCTCAGGAGGGGAAGGCAATCAGCCCCAGCATTTT. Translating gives CAISGGEGNQPQHF.

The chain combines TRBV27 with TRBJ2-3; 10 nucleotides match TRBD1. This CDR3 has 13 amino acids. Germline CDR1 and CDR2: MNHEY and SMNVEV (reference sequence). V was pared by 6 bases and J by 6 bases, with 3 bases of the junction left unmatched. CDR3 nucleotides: TGTGCCAGCAGCGGGACAGGGGTGGATACGCAGTATTTT. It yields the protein CASSGTGVDTQYF.

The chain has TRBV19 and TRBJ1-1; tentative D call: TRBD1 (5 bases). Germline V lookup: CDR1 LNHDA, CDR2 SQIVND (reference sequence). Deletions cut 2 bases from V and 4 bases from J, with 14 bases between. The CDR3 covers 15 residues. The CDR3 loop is CASSILGAPGTEAFF. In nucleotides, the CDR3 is TGTGCCAGTAGTATATTAGGGGCCCCGGGCACTGAAGCTTTCTTT.

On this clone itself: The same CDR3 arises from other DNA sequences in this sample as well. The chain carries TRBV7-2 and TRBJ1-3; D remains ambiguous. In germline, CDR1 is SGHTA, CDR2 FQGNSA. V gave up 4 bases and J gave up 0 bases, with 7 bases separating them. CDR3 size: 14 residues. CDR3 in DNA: TGTGCCAGCAGCTCAGGCAGCTCTGGAAACACCATATATTTT. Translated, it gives CASSSGSSGNTIYF.

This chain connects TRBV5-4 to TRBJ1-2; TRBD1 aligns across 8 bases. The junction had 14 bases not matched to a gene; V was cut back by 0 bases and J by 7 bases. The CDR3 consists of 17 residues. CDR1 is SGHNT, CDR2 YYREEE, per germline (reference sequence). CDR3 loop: CASSLDGQGARLAGYTF. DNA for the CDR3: TGTGCCAGCAGCTTGGATGGTCAGGGGGCGCGTCTCGCTGGCTACACCTTC.

This chain's CDR3 is CASSPGQGDNSPLHF. Here the CDR3 DNA reads TGTGCCAGCAGCCCCGGCCAGGGTGATAATTCACCCCTCCACTTT. The J gene is TRBJ1-6, the V gene TRBV7-9, with D possibly matching TRBD1 (5 bases). Germline CDR1 SEHNR, CDR2 FQNEAQ (reference sequence). The CDR3 extends over 15 amino acids. V was cut by 5 bases and J by 5 bases, with 13 bases left in between.

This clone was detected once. The CDR3 DNA follows: TGTGCCACCAGCAGAGATGATGAGGTGAACACTGAAGCTTTCTTT. Translated: CATSRDDEVNTEAFF. The rearrangement links TRBV15 to TRBJ1-1; D ambiguous. Per the germline V gene, CDR1 is LNHNV and CDR2 is YYDKDF (reference sequence). Trimming removed 0 bases at V and 0 bases at J, with 8 bases between. This CDR3 spans 15 amino acids.

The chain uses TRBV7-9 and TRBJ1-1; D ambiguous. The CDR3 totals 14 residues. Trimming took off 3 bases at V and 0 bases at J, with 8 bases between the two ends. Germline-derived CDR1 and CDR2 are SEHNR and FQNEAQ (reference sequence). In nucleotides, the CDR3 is TGTGCCAGCAGCTTTTTTCCCTTGAACACTGAAGCTTTCTTT. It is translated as CASSFFPLNTEAFF.

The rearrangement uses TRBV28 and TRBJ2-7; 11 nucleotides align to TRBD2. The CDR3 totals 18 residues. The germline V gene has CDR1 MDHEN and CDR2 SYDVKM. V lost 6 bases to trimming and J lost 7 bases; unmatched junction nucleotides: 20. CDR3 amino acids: CASSWRRSGRGAVGEQYF. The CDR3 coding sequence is TGTGCCAGCAGCTGGCGTCGTAGCGGGAGGGGGGCGGTTGGGGAGCAGTACTTC. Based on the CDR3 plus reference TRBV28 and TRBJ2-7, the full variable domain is DVKVTQSSRYLVKRTGEKVFLECVQDMDHENMFWYRQDPGLGLRLIYFSYDVKMKEKGDIPEGYSVSREKKERFSLILESASTNQTSMYLCASSWRRSGRGAVGEQYFGPGTRLTVT.

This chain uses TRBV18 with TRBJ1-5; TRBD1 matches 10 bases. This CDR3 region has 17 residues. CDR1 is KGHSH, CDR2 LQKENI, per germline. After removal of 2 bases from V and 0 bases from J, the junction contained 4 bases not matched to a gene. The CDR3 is CASSPGQGVNSNQPQHF. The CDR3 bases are TGTGCCAGCTCACCAGGACAGGGGGTGAATAGCAATCAGCCCCAGCATTTT.

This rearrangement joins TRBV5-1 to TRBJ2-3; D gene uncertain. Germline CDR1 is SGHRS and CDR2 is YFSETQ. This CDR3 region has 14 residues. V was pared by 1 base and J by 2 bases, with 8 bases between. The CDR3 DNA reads TGCGCCAGCAGCTTGCTACAGAACACAGATACGCAGTATTTT. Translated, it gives CASSLLQNTDTQYF.

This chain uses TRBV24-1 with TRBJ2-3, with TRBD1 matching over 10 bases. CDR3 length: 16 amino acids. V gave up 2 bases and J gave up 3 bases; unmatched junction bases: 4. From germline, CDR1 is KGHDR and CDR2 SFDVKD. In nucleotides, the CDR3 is TGTGCCACCAGTGATTGGGGGACAGGGGTGACAGATACGCAGTATTTT. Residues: CATSDWGTGVTDTQYF.

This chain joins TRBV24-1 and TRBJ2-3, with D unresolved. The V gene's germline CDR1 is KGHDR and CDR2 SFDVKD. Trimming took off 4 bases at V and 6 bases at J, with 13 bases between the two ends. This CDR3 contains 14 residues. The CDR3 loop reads CATSDSRIGDTQYF. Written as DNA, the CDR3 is TGTGCCACCAGTGACTCCCGCATCGGGGATACGCAGTATTTT.

CDR3 in amino acids: CASSRTPGQGPDGYTF. In DNA, the CDR3 is TGTGCCAGCAGCAGGACGCCGGGACAGGGGCCGGATGGCTACACCTTC. The chain joins TRBV7-9 to TRBJ1-2; TRBD1 matches 10 bases. The CDR3 has 16 amino acids. With 5 bases clipped from V and 6 bases from J, the junction kept 12 bases outside the gene matches. The germline V gene encodes CDR1 SEHNR and CDR2 FQNEAQ (reference sequence). Filled out from reference TRBV7-9 and TRBJ1-2, the complete variable domain reads DTGVSQNPRHKITKRGQNVTFRCDPISEHNRLYWYRQTLGQGPEFLTYFQNEAQLEKSRLLSDRFSAERPKGSFSTLEIQRTEQGDSAMYLCASSRTPGQGPDGYTFGSGTRLTVV.

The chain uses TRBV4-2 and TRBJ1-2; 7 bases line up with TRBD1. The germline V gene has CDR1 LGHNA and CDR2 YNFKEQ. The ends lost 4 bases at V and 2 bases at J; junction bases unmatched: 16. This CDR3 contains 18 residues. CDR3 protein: CASSPIGTVMLTNYGYTF. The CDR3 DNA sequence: TGTGCCAGCAGCCCGATCGGGACAGTAATGCTCACAAACTATGGCTACACCTTC.

In nucleotides, the CDR3 is TGTGCCAGCAACAAACCTAGCGGGGGGGCCTACAATGAGCAGTTCTTC. Translation gives CASNKPSGGAYNEQFF. The chain joins TRBV5-6 to TRBJ2-1; 12 bases fit TRBD2. Trimming removed 6 bases from V and 2 bases from J; junction bases left unmatched: 6. This CDR3 region has 16 residues. Germline CDR1 reads SGHDT; CDR2 reads YYEEEE. Using reference TRBV5-6 and TRBJ2-1 for the parts outside the CDR3, the full variable domain is DAGVTQSPTHLIKTRGQQVTLRCSPKSGHDTVSWYQQALGQGPQFIFQYYEEEERQRGNFPDRFSGHQFPNYSSELNVNALLLGDSALYLCASNKPSGGAYNEQFFGPGTRLTVL.

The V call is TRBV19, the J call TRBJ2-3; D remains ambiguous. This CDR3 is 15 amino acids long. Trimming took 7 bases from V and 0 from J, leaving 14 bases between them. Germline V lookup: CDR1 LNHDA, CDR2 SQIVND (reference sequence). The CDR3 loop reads CASTRSYSSTDTQYF. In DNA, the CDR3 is TGTGCCAGTACCCGGAGTTATTCTAGCACAGATACGCAGTATTTT.

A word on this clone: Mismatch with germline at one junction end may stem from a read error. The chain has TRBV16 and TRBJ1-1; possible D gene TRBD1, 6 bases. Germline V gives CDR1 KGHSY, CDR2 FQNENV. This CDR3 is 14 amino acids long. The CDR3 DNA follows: TGTGCCAGCAGCCAATCTGTCGGGGGGCCCTTTTTGATCTTT. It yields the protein CASSQSVGGPFLIF.

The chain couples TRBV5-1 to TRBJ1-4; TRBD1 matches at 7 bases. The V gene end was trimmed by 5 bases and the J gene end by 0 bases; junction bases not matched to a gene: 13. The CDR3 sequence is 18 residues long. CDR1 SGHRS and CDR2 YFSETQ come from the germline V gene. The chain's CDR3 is CASRPGTDRSATNEKLFF. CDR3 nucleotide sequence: TGCGCCAGCAGGCCCGGGACAGACCGATCAGCAACTAATGAAAAACTGTTTTTT. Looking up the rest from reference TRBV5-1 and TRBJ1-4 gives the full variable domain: KAGVTQTPRYLIKTRGQQVTLSCSPISGHRSVSWYQQTPGQGLQFLFEYFSETQRNKGNFPGRFSGRQFSNSRSEMNVSTLELGDSALYLCASRPGTDRSATNEKLFFGSGTQLSVL.

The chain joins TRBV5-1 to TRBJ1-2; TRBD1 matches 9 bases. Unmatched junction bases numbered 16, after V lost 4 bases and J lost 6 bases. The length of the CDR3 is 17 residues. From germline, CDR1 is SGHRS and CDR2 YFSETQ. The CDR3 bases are TGCGCCAGCAGCCGAGCCGGAAAGGGACAGGGCGCTGATGGCTACACCTTC. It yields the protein CASSRAGKGQGADGYTF.

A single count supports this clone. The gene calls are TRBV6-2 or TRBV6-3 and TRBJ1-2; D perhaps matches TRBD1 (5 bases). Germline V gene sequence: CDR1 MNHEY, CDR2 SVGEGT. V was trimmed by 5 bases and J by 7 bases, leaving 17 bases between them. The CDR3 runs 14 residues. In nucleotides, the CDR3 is TGTGCCAGCAGTCCCGGGGGGTACCTTTCTGGCTACACCTTC. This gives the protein CASSPGGYLSGYTF.

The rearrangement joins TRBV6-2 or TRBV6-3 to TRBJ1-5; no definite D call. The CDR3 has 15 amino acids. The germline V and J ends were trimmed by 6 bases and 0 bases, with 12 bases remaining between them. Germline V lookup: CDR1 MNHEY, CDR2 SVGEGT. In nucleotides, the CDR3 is TGTGCCAGCAGCCCCGTCGTCTATAGCAATCAGCCCCAGCATTTT. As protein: CASSPVVYSNQPQHF.

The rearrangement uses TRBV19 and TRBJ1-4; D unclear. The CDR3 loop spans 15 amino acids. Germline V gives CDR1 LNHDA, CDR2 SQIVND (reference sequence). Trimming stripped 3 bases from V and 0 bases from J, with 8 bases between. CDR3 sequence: CASSISSATNEKLFF. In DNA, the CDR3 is TGTGCCAGTAGTATTAGCAGCGCAACTAATGAAAAACTGTTTTTT. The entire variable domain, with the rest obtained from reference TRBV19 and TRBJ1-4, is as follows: DGGITQSPKYLFRKEGQNVTLSCEQNLNHDAMYWYRQDPGQGLRLIYYSQIVNDFQKGDIAEGYSVSREKKESFPLTVTSAQKNPTAFYLCASSISSATNEKLFFGSGTQLSVL.